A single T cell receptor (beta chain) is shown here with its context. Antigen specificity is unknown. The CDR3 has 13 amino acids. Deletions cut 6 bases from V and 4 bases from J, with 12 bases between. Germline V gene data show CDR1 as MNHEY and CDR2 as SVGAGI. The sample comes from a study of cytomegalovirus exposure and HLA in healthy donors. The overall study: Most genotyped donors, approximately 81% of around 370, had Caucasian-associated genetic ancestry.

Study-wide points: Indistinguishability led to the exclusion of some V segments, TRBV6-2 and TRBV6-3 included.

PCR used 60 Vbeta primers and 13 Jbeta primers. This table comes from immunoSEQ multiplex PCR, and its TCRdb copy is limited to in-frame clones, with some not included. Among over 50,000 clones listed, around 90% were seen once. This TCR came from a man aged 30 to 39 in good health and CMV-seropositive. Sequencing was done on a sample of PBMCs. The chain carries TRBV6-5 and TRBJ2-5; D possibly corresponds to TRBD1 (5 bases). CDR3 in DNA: TGTGCCAGCAGGATCGGGCAGGGAGAGACCCAGTACTTC. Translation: CASRIGQGETQYF.